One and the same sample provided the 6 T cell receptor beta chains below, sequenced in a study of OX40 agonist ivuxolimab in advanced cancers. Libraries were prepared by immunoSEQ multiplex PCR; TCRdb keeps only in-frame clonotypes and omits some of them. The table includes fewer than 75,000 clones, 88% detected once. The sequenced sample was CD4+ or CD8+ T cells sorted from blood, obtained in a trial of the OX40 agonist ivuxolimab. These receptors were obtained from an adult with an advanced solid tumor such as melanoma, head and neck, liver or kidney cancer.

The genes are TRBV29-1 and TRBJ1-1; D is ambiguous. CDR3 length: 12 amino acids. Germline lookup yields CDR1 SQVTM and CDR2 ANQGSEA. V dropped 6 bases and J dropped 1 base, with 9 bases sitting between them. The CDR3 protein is CSVKDPNTEAFF. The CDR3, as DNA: TGCAGCGTGAAAGACCCGAACACTGAAGCTTTCTTT.

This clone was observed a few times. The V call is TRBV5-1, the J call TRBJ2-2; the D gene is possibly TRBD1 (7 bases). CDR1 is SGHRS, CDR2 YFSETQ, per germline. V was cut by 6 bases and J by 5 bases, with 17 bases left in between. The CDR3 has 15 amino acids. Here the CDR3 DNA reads TGCGCCAGCAAGAGTGGAGGGGGCTGGACCGGGGAGCTGTTTTTT. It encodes CASKSGGGWTGELFF.

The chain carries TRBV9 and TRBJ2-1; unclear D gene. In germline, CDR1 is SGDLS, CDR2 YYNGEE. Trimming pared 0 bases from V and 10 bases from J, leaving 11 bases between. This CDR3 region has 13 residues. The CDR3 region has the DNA TGTGCCAGCAGCGTAGGTGGGGAAAGCGAGCAGTTCTTC. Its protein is CASSVGGESEQFF.

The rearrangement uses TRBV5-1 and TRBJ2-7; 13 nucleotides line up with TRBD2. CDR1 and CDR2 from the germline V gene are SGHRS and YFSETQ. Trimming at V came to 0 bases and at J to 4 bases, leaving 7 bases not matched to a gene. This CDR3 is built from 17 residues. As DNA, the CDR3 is TGCGCCAGCAGCTTGGTGGGGGGGACTAGCGGGATGTACGAGCAGTACTTC. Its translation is CASSLVGGTSGMYEQYF.

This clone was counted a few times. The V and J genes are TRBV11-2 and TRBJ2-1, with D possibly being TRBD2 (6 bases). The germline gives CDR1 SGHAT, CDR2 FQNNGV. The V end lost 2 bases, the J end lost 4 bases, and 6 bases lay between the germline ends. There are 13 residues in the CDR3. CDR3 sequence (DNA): TGTGCCAGCAGCTTAAGCGGGTACAATGAGCAGTTCTTC. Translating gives CASSLSGYNEQFF.

The CDR3 sequence is CASSQGLAGTDTQYF. CDR3 nucleotides: TGTGCCAGCAGTCAAGGACTAGCGGGAACAGATACGCAGTATTTT. The chain joins TRBV27 to TRBJ2-3; the match to TRBD2 covers 12 bases. CDR3 length: 15 amino acids. Per germline, CDR1 MNHEY and CDR2 SMNVEV (reference sequence). The V segment lost 5 bases and the J segment 3 bases; nucleotides outside the gene matches: 3.